The rows below give T cell receptor beta chains drawn from one sample of a study of metastatic and nonmetastatic thyroid tumors. Through MiXCR, TCRdb re-clonotyped the PCR reads. The repertoire holds some 17,000 clones, roughly 26% seen once, with 9.5% to 12% in the top ten. The sequencing sample was made of blood. Receptors were obtained from a male donor with papillary thyroid cancer or a benign thyroid nodule (not recorded which). Some clones in this sample may be carry-over from other donors' samples. The CDR3 runs from the conserved cysteine through the conserved F or W. The D gene is left open where the match is weak. Clone size is not always given. Where it is, it says once, few, many or a class for expanded clones.

d_call clone_size j_call v_call cdr3_aa cdr3_nt
- many TRBJ2-3 TRBV18 CASSPVTDTQYF TGTGCCAGCTCACCGGTCACAGATACGCAGTATTTT
- - TRBJ2-5 TRBV5-1 CASSLDWGEEKTQYF TGCGCCAGCAGCCTTGACTGGGGCGAGGAAAAGACCCAGTACTTC
- many TRBJ1-2 TRBV6-6 CASSYYSLGSVATNYGYTF TGTGCCAGCAGTTACTATTCGCTTGGCAGCGTGGCGACTAACTATGGCTACACCTTC
TRBD2 many TRBJ2-3 TRBV6-1 CASSERASGSPDTQYF TGTGCCAGCAGTGAACGGGCTAGCGGGAGCCCAGATACGCAGTATTTT
- many TRBJ1-5 TRBV19 CASSFPPDQPQHF TGTGCCAGTAGTTTCCCCCCGGATCAGCCCCAGCATTTT
- - TRBJ2-7 TRBV12-3/TRBV12-4 CASSPGGLEQYF TGTGCCAGCAGCCCCGGGGGGCTCGAGCAGTACTTC
TRBD2 many TRBJ2-1 TRBV4-1 CASSQIGIAGENEQFF TGCGCCAGCAGCCAAATCGGGATAGCGGGAGAGAATGAGCAGTTCTTC
TRBD1 medium-sized TRBJ1-6 TRBV20-1 CSVASGTGDNSPLHF TGCAGTGTCGCATCCGGGACAGGGGATAATTCACCCCTCCACTTT
- - TRBJ2-7 TRBV28 CASWAGELSYEQYF TGTGCCAGCTGGGCCGGAGAGTTATCCTACGAGCAGTACTTC
- - TRBJ1-2 TRBV4-1 CASSQTPGPGYGYTF TGCGCCAGCAGCCAAACGCCAGGGCCGGGCTATGGCTACACCTTC
- many TRBJ2-2 TRBV19 CASSRGHLTGELFF TGTGCCAGTAGTAGGGGACATTTAACCGGGGAGCTGTTTTTT
- many TRBJ1-5 TRBV18 CASSPDGKSNQPQHF TGTGCCAGCTCCCCTGATGGGAAGTCTAATCAGCCCCAGCATTTT
- many TRBJ1-1 TRBV19 CASTPRATNTEAFF TGTGCCAGTACCCCCAGGGCTACCAACACTGAAGCTTTCTTT
- - TRBJ1-5 TRBV4-1 CASSQGVPYSNQPQHF TGCGCCAGCAGCCAAGGGGTACCTTATAGCAATCAGCCCCAGCATTTT
- - TRBJ2-1 TRBV7-3 CASSLPELGDNEQFF TGTGCCAGCAGCTTGCCGGAACTAGGAGACAATGAGCAGTTCTTC
TRBD2 many TRBJ2-1 TRBV29-1 CSLGRGSHEQFF TGCAGCCTGGGGCGGGGGTCCCATGAGCAGTTCTTC
- - TRBJ1-4 TRBV2 CASIRRTAGSEKLFF TGTGCCAGCATTAGGAGGACCGCTGGGAGCGAAAAACTGTTTTTT
- - TRBJ2-1 TRBV6-2/TRBV6-3 CASNDVYNEQFF TGTGCCAGCAACGACGTATACAATGAGCAGTTCTTC
TRBD1 many TRBJ2-1 TRBV7-2 CASIPVNGGGSGTTGGDNEQFF TGTGCCAGCATCCCCGTCAACGGGGGCGGGAGTGGCACGACAGGGGGGGACAATGAGCAGTTCTTC
TRBD1 many TRBJ2-6 TRBV4-1 CASSPLTPFRDRGSGANVLTF TGCGCCAGCAGCCCACTCACTCCTTTCCGGGACAGGGGCTCTGGGGCCAACGTCCTGACTTTC
- - TRBJ2-5 TRBV4-3 CASSQAFQRQETQYF TGCGCCAGCAGCCAAGCCTTCCAGCGGCAAGAGACCCAGTACTTC
- - TRBJ1-6 TRBV28 CASSVDSSPLHF TGTGCCAGCAGTGTAGACAGTTCACCCCTCCACTTT
- once TRBJ1-1 TRBV12-3/TRBV12-4 CASGGTNTEAFF TGTGCCAGCGGTGGGACCAACACTGAAGCTTTCTTT
- medium-sized TRBJ1-2 TRBV11-2 CASSPGLDFNYGYTF TGTGCCAGCAGCCCAGGTCTAGATTTTAACTATGGCTACACCTTC
TRBD1 - TRBJ2-2 TRBV20-1 CSARVTGTGELFF TGCAGTGCTAGGGTGACAGGGACCGGGGAGCTGTTTTTT
- - TRBJ1-2 TRBV12-3/TRBV12-4 CANSPRQVGGYTF TGTGCCAACAGTCCACGACAGGTCGGCGGCTACACCTTC
- - TRBJ1-2 TRBV18 CASSPGRNYGYTF TGTGCCAGCTCACCAGGCCGGAACTATGGCTACACCTTC
- - TRBJ1-5 TRBV18 CASSPQNQPQHF TGTGCCAGCTCACCACAAAATCAGCCCCAGCATTTT